The 3 T cell receptor beta chains below all came from one sample that was sequenced in a study of type 1 regulatory T cells. The antigens for these receptors are not known. TCRdb processed the reads anew with MiXCR; each CDR3 protein has one entry. The sample carries 35,000 to 50,000 distinct CDR3 sequences, approximately 12% recorded once. Sample: cultured non-Tr1 T cells, either the whole culture or a sorted T cell fraction (not recorded which). The receptors stem from a human donor in good health.

Regarding this clonotype: A much larger clone differs from this one at a single base, so this may be a read error. The chain combines TRBV5-6 with TRBJ2-3; the D is unclear. Germline values: CDR1 SGHDT, CDR2 YYEEEE. This CDR3 is 13 amino acids long. The CDR3 coding sequence is TGTACCAGCTCCCAAACTGGCACAGATACGCAGTATTTT. Residues: CTSSQTGTDTQYF. Variable domain in full (rest from reference TRBV5-6 and TRBJ2-3): DAGVTQSPTHLIKTRGQQVTLRCSPKSGHDTVSWYQQALGQGPQFIFQYYEEEERQRGNFPDRFSGHQFPNYSSELNVNALLLGDSALYLCTSSQTGTDTQYFGPGTRLTVL.

This clonotype was seen a few times. The V and J genes are TRBV19 and TRBJ2-1; D ambiguous. Germline V lookup: CDR1 LNHDA, CDR2 SQIVND (reference sequence). This CDR3 spans 12 amino acids. Trimming pared 10 bases from V and 9 bases from J, leaving 16 bases between. The CDR3 loop reads CATPRDLGEQFF. For the CDR3, the DNA is TGTGCCACCCCCCGAGATCTAGGTGAGCAGTTCTTC.

There are a few counts of this clonotype. The J gene is TRBJ1-5, the V gene TRBV19, with D maybe TRBD1 (5 bases). V was pared by 7 bases and J by 5 bases, with 18 bases between. Germline CDR1 reads LNHDA; CDR2 reads SQIVND (reference sequence). The CDR3 is 15 residues long. The CDR3 loop is CASTLTGTAYQPQHF. The CDR3 bases are TGTGCCAGTACCCTGACTGGGACCGCTTATCAGCCCCAGCATTTT.